This T cell receptor beta chain stems from a study of control samples from healthy donors and cancer patients. Sequenced by immunoSEQ multiplex PCR; TCRdb stores in-frame clones only, minus some. Counted here are about 190,000 clones, just under 95% occurring once; the ten biggest clones make up about 1.6%. This CDR3 is 14 amino acids long. V was pared by 4 bases and J by 7 bases, with 16 bases between. Germline V gene data show CDR1 as LGHDT and CDR2 as YNNKEL (reference sequence). This TCR was sampled from a man between 18 and 29 years old in good health. Sequenced material: blood. The genes are TRBV3-1 (or the pseudogene TRBV3-2) and TRBJ1-1; maybe TRBD1 (6 bases). The CDR3 here is CASSPIQGGVEAFF. The CDR3 bases are TGTGCCAGCAGCCCGATACAGGGTGGAGTTGAAGCTTTCTTT.